The 5 T cell receptor beta chains below all came from one sample that was sequenced in a study of radiation and T cells in renal cell carcinoma. Time point specified: blood 4 weeks post-SBRT, at nephrectomy. Documented treatment: 15 Gy SBRT to primary tumor, nephrectomy 4 weeks later. Assay: immunoSEQ multiplex PCR; the TCRdb copy retains only in-frame clones and omits some. Here the sample spans approximately 150,000 clones, roughly 90% being singletons. The sequences come from blood, collected from a patient whose treatment included radiotherapy and nephrectomy. These receptors all stem from a woman aged 50 to 60 with renal cell carcinoma.

A note on this clone: One end of the junction fails to match germline, which may point to a read error. The rearrangement joins TRBV7-7 to TRBJ1-1, with TRBD1 matching 7 bases. CDR3 size: 18 residues. Germline V CDR1 and CDR2: SSHAT, FNYEAQ (reference sequence). The CDR3 coding sequence is TGTGCTAGCAACCTCGAACCTCAGGGGACAGTATCGAACACTGAAGCTTTCTTT. Translating it yields CASNLEPQGTVSNTEAFF. The full variable domain, its missing parts supplied by reference TRBV7-7 and TRBJ1-1, is GAGVSQSPRYKVTKRGQDVTLRCDPISSHATLYWYQQALGQGPEFLTYFNYEAQPDKSGLPSDRFSAERPEGSISTLTIQRTEQRDSAMYRCASNLEPQGTVSNTEAFFGQGTRLTVV.

The rearrangement joins TRBV4-2 to TRBJ2-1; 7 nucleotides match TRBD2. Unmatched junction bases numbered 7, after V lost 3 bases and J lost 2 bases. This CDR3 is 16 amino acids long. The germline V gene encodes CDR1 LGHNA and CDR2 YNFKEQ. CDR3 coding DNA: TGTGCCAGCAGCCAGCTACTAGCGAACGCCTACAATGAGCAGTTCTTC. Its translation: CASSQLLANAYNEQFF.

The chain recombines TRBV7-6 with TRBJ1-1; 7 bases align to TRBD1. Germline V gives CDR1 SGHVS, CDR2 FNYEAQ. J lost 8 bases, V lost 0 bases, and 3 bases had no gene match. CDR3 length equals 13 residues. CDR3 residues: CASSLAGDSEAFF. The DNA of the CDR3 is TGTGCCAGCAGCTTAGCCGGGGACAGCGAAGCTTTCTTT.

The chain is built from TRBV7-9 and TRBJ1-2; 7 bases agree with TRBD1. The length of the CDR3 is 14 residues. CDR1 and CDR2 from the germline V gene are SEHNR and FQNEAQ (reference sequence). V shed 5 bases and J 8 bases; nucleotides not matched to a gene: 11. The CDR3 region has the DNA TGTGCCAGCAGCGCCGACAGGGTAGGGGAAGGCTACACCTTC. This sequence encodes CASSADRVGEGYTF.

Only one count was recorded for this clone. The V call is TRBV10-1, the J call TRBJ2-2, with 14 bases fitting TRBD2. Per germline, CDR1 WNHNN and CDR2 SYGVQD (reference sequence). Trimming cost V 3 bases and J 6 bases; bases outside gene matches: 6. This CDR3 spans 17 amino acids. CDR3 amino acids: CASSESTSGRVAGELFF. CDR3 in DNA: TGCGCCAGCAGTGAATCGACTAGCGGGAGGGTCGCCGGGGAGCTGTTTTTT.